This entry lists 11 T cell receptor beta chains sequenced from one sample in a study of cytomegalovirus exposure and HLA in healthy donors. Vbeta (60) and Jbeta (13) primers were used in the PCR. TCRdb's table, derived via immunoSEQ multiplex PCR, lists solely in-frame clones and lacks some. Its table lists about 64,000 clones. Sequenced sample: PBMCs. All receptors come from a young woman in good health and CMV-seronegative.

This chain connects TRBV18 to TRBJ2-7, with TRBD1 as a possible D gene (5 bases). Trimming cost V 5 bases and J 7 bases, with 15 bases left between them. CDR1 KGHSH and CDR2 LQKENI come from the germline V gene. The CDR3 loop spans 13 amino acids. CDR3 region: CASSSQTDTEQYF. In DNA form, the CDR3 reads TGTGCCAGCTCATCGCAGACAGACACGGAGCAGTACTTC. Drawing the rest from reference TRBV18 and TRBJ2-7, the complete variable domain is NAGVMQNPRHLVRRRGQEARLRCSPMKGHSHVYWYRQLPEEGLKFMVYLQKENIIDESGMPKERFSAEFPKEGPSILRIQQVVRGDSAAYFCASSSQTDTEQYFGPGTRLTVT.

This rearrangement joins TRBV6-5 to TRBJ1-1; the D gene is possibly TRBD1 (6 bases). This CDR3 has 16 residues. V was cut by 4 bases and J by 1 base, with 16 bases left in between. Germline V gene sequence: CDR1 MNHEY, CDR2 SVGAGI. CDR3 amino acids: CASSSPRTATNTEAFF. As DNA, the CDR3 is TGTGCCAGCAGTTCACCTCGGACAGCGACGAACACTGAAGCTTTCTTT.

J is TRBJ2-7 and V is TRBV5-1; D is unclear. This CDR3 has 14 residues. CDR1 and CDR2 (germline): SGHRS, YFSETQ. V was trimmed by 0 bases and J by 3 bases, leaving 10 bases between them. CDR3 bases: TGCGCCAGCAGCTTGGATATCAGGAACTACGAGCAGTACTTC. Its protein product is CASSLDIRNYEQYF.

The rearrangement uses TRBV6-6 and TRBJ1-5, with D tentatively TRBD1 (6 bases). Looked up from germline, CDR1 is MNHNY and CDR2 is SVGAGI (reference sequence). The CDR3 contains 14 residues. V dropped 6 bases and J dropped 3 bases, with 12 bases sitting between them. This CDR3 reads CASSITGFNQPQHF. In nucleotides, the CDR3 is TGTGCCAGCAGCATAACAGGGTTCAATCAGCCCCAGCATTTT.

This rearrangement joins TRBV5-1 to TRBJ2-7; TRBD1 matches 9 bases. V dropped 4 bases and J dropped 4; count of bases not matched to a gene: 6. From germline, CDR1 is SGHRS and CDR2 YFSETQ. The CDR3 is 14 amino acids. CDR3 residues: CASSRSDRGYEQYF. CDR3 DNA sequence: TGCGCCAGCAGCCGTTCGGACAGGGGATACGAGCAGTACTTC.

The gene calls are TRBV14 and TRBJ2-7; D is possibly TRBD2 (5 bases). Deletions cut 0 bases from V and 3 bases from J, with 12 bases between. Germline CDR1 and CDR2: SGHDN and FVKESK. This CDR3 comprises 15 residues. The DNA of the CDR3 is TGTGCCAGCAGCCAAGAGCCGGGGTCTCTCTACGAGCAGTACTTC. Amino acids: CASSQEPGSLYEQYF.

The chain links TRBV29-1 to TRBJ2-1; D may be TRBD2 (6 bases). CDR3 size: 14 residues. Trimming shortened V by 0 bases and J by 10 bases, and 16 bases separated the two germline ends. CDR1 is SQVTM, CDR2 ANQGSEA, per germline. In DNA, the CDR3 is TGCAGCGTTGAAGAAGGAACATCGGAGGGGGAGCAGTTCTTC. This sequence encodes CSVEEGTSEGEQFF.

The chain couples TRBV18 to TRBJ2-1, with 10 bases fitting TRBD2. The germline gives CDR1 KGHSH, CDR2 LQKENI. The CDR3 covers 15 residues. V lost 3 bases, J lost 5 bases, and 4 bases stayed unmatched. CDR3 nucleotide sequence: TGTGCCAGCTCACCCGGACTAGCGGATGACAATGAGCAGTTCTTC. Translating it yields CASSPGLADDNEQFF.

This rearrangement joins TRBV19 to TRBJ1-1; weak D call: TRBD1 (5 bases). Germline CDR1 LNHDA, CDR2 SQIVND (reference sequence). This CDR3 contains 14 residues. V lost 5 bases and J 2 bases, leaving 12 bases between the germline ends. CDR3 residues: CASSAGQINTEAFF. The CDR3 DNA reads TGTGCCAGTAGTGCCGGACAAATCAACACTGAAGCTTTCTTT.

This chain links TRBV4-2 with TRBJ2-5, with a weak D call TRBD2 (6 bases). There are 17 residues in the CDR3. Trimming took 1 base from V and 2 from J, leaving 17 bases between them. Germline CDR1 LGHNA, CDR2 YNFKEQ. The CDR3 here is CASSQATPSVPQETQYF. For the CDR3, the DNA is TGTGCCAGCAGCCAAGCGACTCCTAGCGTCCCTCAAGAGACCCAGTACTTC.

V gene TRBV18 combines with J gene TRBJ1-1; 8 positions agree with TRBD1. This CDR3 has 16 residues. Germline V gene lookup returns CDR1 KGHSH and CDR2 LQKENI. The V and J ends lost 7 bases and 3 bases, in that order; junction bases with no gene match: 13. The CDR3 loop reads CASFRGPGAGDTEAFF. As DNA, the CDR3 is TGTGCCAGCTTCAGGGGGCCCGGGGCGGGGGACACTGAAGCTTTCTTT.